This T cell receptor (beta chain) was sequenced during a study of cytomegalovirus exposure and HLA in healthy donors. The PCR contained 60 Vbeta and 13 Jbeta primers. Assay: immunoSEQ multiplex PCR; the TCRdb copy retains only in-frame clones and omits some. The sample has about 120,000 clones; about 10% are singletons. Donors had nominal health at sampling but likely had unrecorded immune exposures. The CDR3 length is 13 residues. Trimming removed 5 bases from V and 2 bases from J, with 9 bases in between. CDR1 is SGHTA, CDR2 FQGNSA, per germline. Source material: PBMCs. This chain connects TRBV7-2 to TRBJ1-1; no clear D. The TCR was taken from a man aged 25-45 years in good health and CMV-seronegative. CDR3 protein: CASSLQSNTEAFF. CDR3 coding DNA: TGTGCCAGCAGCCTACAGAGTAACACTGAAGCTTTCTTT. Full variable domain (outside the CDR3, taken from reference TRBV7-2 and TRBJ1-1): GAGVSQSPSNKVTEKGKDVELRCDPISGHTALYWYRQSLGQGLEFLIYFQGNSAPDKSGLPSDRFSAERTGGSVSTLTIQRTQQEDSAVYLCASSLQSNTEAFFGQGTRLTVV.